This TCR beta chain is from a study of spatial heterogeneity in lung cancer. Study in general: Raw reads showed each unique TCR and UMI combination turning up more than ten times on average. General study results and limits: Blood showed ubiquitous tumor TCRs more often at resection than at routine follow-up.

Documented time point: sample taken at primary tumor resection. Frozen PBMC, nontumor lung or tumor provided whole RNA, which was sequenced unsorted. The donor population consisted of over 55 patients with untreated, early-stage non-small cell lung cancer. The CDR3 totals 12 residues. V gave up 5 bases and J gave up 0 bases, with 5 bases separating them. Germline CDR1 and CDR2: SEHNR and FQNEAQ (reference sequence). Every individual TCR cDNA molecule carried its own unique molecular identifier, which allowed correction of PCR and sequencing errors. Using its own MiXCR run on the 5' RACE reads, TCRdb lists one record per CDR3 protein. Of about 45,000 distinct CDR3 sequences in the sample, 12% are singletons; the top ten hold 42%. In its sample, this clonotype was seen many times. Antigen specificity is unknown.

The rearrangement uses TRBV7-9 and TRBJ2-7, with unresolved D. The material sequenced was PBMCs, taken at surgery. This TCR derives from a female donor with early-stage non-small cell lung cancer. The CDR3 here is CASSPSSYEQYF. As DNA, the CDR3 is TGTGCCAGCAGCCCGAGCTCCTACGAGCAGTACTTC.